This TCR beta chain comes out of a study of PD-L1 blockade in urothelial cancer (dated by TCRdb to about 2017). Broadly, across the study: All patients started therapy at some point between 2014 and 2016 and received atezolizumab 1,200 mg intravenously every 3 weeks. Whole exome sequencing and RNA sequencing of pretreatment tumors were performed alongside TCR sequencing in the same patients. Somatic, immune and clinical correlates of response to PD-L1 blockade with atezolizumab in urothelial cancer were the focus of an exploratory multi-omic analysis. Several patients achieved durable clinical benefit and approximately 20 did not. Pretreatment tumor samples and matched peripheral blood, collected serially before and after atezolizumab treatment, underwent TCR sequencing. Blood samples gave median yields of 141,255 T cells and 80,000 to 90,000 unique TCRs, along with a median clonality of approximately 0.084. Durable clinical benefit was defined as progression-free survival longer than 6 months, and TCR features were also tested against progression-free and overall survival. An ECOG performance status of 0 or 1 was recorded for the patients, and 0 to 3 prior chemotherapy regimens had been received by the patients. About 90% of the roughly 30 patients were identified as males with urothelial cancer of bladder origin, and a prior smoking history was reported by 18 of 29 patients. Blood samples were analyzed at two time points: 3 weeks after treatment start (second dose) and 6 weeks after treatment start. Some 29 patients had pretreatment blood TCR-seq, about 25 had at least one posttreatment blood collection, and about 25 had tumor TCR-seq. The full study reports these points: Among patients with durable benefit, tumor-associated TCR clones showed greater expansion in peripheral blood 3 weeks after treatment started (n ≈ 24, p = 0.022). Because the sample size was small (n of about 29) and many exploratory analyses were performed, the results are intended to be hypothesis-generating. Improved progression-free and overall survival was associated with having pretreatment peripheral blood TCR clonality below the median.

The time point label corresponds to: pretreatment peripheral blood. The cohort comprised about 30 patients with locally advanced or metastatic urothelial carcinoma treated at Memorial Sloan Kettering on a trial protocol. Peripheral blood mononuclear cells were collected pretreatment and during treatment, with between 1 and 8 total time points obtained per patient. The Qiagen DNeasy Blood extraction kit was used to purify genomic DNA from total PBMCs and tumor samples. PBMCs were collected pretreatment and during treatment and were isolated and stored as previously described. For this clone: What antigen it recognizes has not been identified. There are no base qualities to consult, and no much larger clone falls within one base.

To estimate absolute template abundance from read counts, synthetic TCR analog templates were spiked into each PCR. Using the immunoSEQ assay, TCRbeta CDR3 regions were amplified from genomic DNA with bias-controlled V and J gene primers. Sequencing of rearranged TCRbeta segments was done at approximately 20X coverage. As for the original processing: Sequencing errors were corrected by clustering and CDR3s were annotated against IMGT to assign V, D and J genes. Downstream analyses used only productive TCRbeta rearrangements, leaving out any out-of-frame or stop-codon sequences. Clonality was calculated as one minus the Shannon entropy normalized by the log of the number of unique productive sequences. Fisher's exact test with Benjamini-Hochberg correction, using a cutoff of adjusted p below 0.01, was how clones that differed between time points or between blood and tumor were identified. The immuneACCESS repertoire file appears here via TCRdb, limited to in-frame rearrangements. These files lack a portion of the clones; in checked studies, under half of the deficit traces to unresolved V genes, and the cause of the others is not known. The V and J calls and the clone size are those of that table, but D and trimming were determined from the DNA. The sample yields approximately 79,000 clones; over 80% were counted once. The ten largest clones take up more than 6.5% of the sample.

V is pared back by 2 bases and J by 5 bases, with 12 bases lying between the germline termini. Via the germline V gene, CDR1 is MGHRA and CDR2 YSYEKL. Reading from cysteine to phenylalanine, the CDR3 counts 14 amino acids. Of the read, only the CDR3 DNA is kept; its 42 bases are in frame from base 1. Specimen: PBMCs, collected around atezolizumab (anti-PD-L1) treatment. In this chain, TRBV4-1 is recombined with TRBJ1-1; a confident D gene designation cannot be given. The origin of this receptor is a man between 40 and 49 years old with urothelial cancer. The CDR3: CASSQPGLGTEAFF. The DNA sequence is TGCGCCAGCAGCCAACCGGGTCTTGGGACTGAAGCTTTCTTT.